These 11 T cell receptor beta chains share one sample of origin, sequenced in a study of PD-1 blockade in classical Hodgkin lymphoma. Measured with immunoSEQ multiplex PCR; TCRdb has only the in-frame clones, and not every one. The sample records approximately 110,000 clones, roughly 89% being singletons. This sample's time point: cycle 4 day 1 (C4D1), after around six weeks of nivolumab. Patients all relapsed after autologous stem cell transplantation, and there was variation in brentuximab vedotin exposure. Sequencing used peripheral blood mononuclear cells (PBMCs), obtained before the fourth cycle of nivolumab. The receptors come from a human donor with classical Hodgkin lymphoma.

The CDR3 region has the DNA TGTGCCATCAGTGGTCGGACAGGGGGTGATTATGGCTACACCTTC. Encoded protein: CAISGRTGGDYGYTF. J is TRBJ1-2 and V is TRBV10-3; 10 nucleotides match TRBD1. Germline CDR1 reads ENHRY; CDR2 reads SYGVKD. This CDR3 region has 15 residues. With 4 bases clipped from V and 5 bases from J, the junction kept 7 bases outside the gene matches.

The chain joins TRBV5-1 to TRBJ1-5; D is ambiguous. CDR1 SGHRS and CDR2 YFSETQ come from the germline V gene. CDR3 length equals 15 residues. V shed 0 bases and J shed 4 bases, with 11 bases lying between them. CDR3 nucleotide sequence: TGCGCCAGCAGCTTGGAAAGGGTTGGAAATCAGCCCCAGCATTTT. Residues: CASSLERVGNQPQHF.

CDR3 bases: TGTGCCAGCAAGCCGGACAGCGGTCCCCTTGAAGCTTTCTTT. The encoded protein is CASKPDSGPLEAFF. This chain uses TRBV7-6 with TRBJ1-1; D might be TRBD1 (6 bases). CDR1 is SGHVS, CDR2 FNYEAQ, per germline. The CDR3 covers 14 residues. With 7 bases removed from V and 7 bases from J, the gap between germline ends came to 19 bases. The variable domain in full, with the rest retrieved from reference TRBV7-6 and TRBJ1-1, is GAGVSQSPRYKVTKRGQDVALRCDPISGHVSLYWYRQALGQGPEFLTYFNYEAQQDKSGLPNDRFSAERPEGSISTLTIQRTEQRDSAMYRCASKPDSGPLEAFFGQGTRLTVV.

J is TRBJ1-1 and V is TRBV29-1, with D tentatively TRBD1 (5 bases). V was clipped by 5 bases and J by 5 bases, with 18 bases between them. CDR3 length: 14 residues. The germline CDR1 and CDR2 sequences are SQVTM and ANQGSEA. The CDR3 here is CSVWDGGITTEAFF. The CDR3, as DNA: TGCAGCGTTTGGGACGGCGGGATAACGACTGAAGCTTTCTTT.

J is TRBJ2-1 and V is TRBV5-6; 11 bases are shared with TRBD2. Germline trimming cut 5 bases from V and 4 bases from J; bases unmatched to any gene: 5. CDR1 SGHDT and CDR2 YYEEEE come from the germline V gene. The CDR3 length is 15 residues. CDR3 nucleotides: TGTGCCAGCAGTATAGCGGGAGGGCCGTACAATGAGCAGTTCTTC. Protein: CASSIAGGPYNEQFF.

The chain uses TRBV7-9 and TRBJ2-7; 10 nucleotides align to TRBD2. V lost 6 bases and J lost 3; bases outside the gene matches: 8. The CDR3 loop spans 15 amino acids. Germline loops: CDR1 SEHNR, CDR2 FQNEAQ (reference sequence). The CDR3 reads CASSSFRTSGYEQYF. CDR3 DNA: TGTGCCAGCAGTTCATTCCGGACTAGCGGCTACGAGCAGTACTTC.

Written as DNA, the CDR3 is TGTGCCAGCGTTCTCGGCGGGCCTCGACACGAGCAGTACTTC. It encodes CASVLGGPRHEQYF. The chain uses TRBV6-6 and TRBJ2-7, with TRBD2 as a possible D gene (5 bases). The CDR3 is 14 amino acids. The germline CDR1 and CDR2 sequences are MNHNY and SVGAGI (reference sequence). V was shortened by 8 bases and J by 5 bases, with 19 bases between the two germline ends.

The chain employs TRBV29-1 and TRBJ1-1, with 7 bases aligning to TRBD1. In germline, CDR1 is SQVTM, CDR2 ANQGSEA. The CDR3 has 17 amino acids. V shed 1 base, J shed 1 base, and the junction held 12 bases outside the gene matches. CDR3 in DNA: TGCAGCGTTGAAGGTTGGCCCTACAGGGGTACGAACACTGAAGCTTTCTTT. Translated: CSVEGWPYRGTNTEAFF.

This clone was detected only a few times. This chain links TRBV30 with TRBJ2-3, with 7 nucleotides matching TRBD1. The CDR3 contains 16 residues. Germline CDR1 GTSNPN, CDR2 SVGIG (reference sequence). V was clipped by 0 bases and J by 1 base; unmatched bases: 7. CDR3 sequence reads: CAWSVRQGERTDTQYF. The CDR3 DNA is TGTGCCTGGAGTGTGAGGCAGGGGGAACGCACAGATACGCAGTATTTT.

This chain links TRBV5-1 with TRBJ1-2; no firm D call. CDR1 is SGHRS, CDR2 YFSETQ, per germline. Deletions cut 7 bases from V and 0 bases from J, with 10 bases between. The CDR3 runs to 13 residues. DNA of the CDR3: TGCGCCAGCGCTACAGCGGCTAACTATGGCTACACCTTC. It yields the protein CASATAANYGYTF.

The V and J genes are TRBV6-1 and TRBJ2-1, with D possibly matching TRBD1 (5 bases). V dropped 1 base and J dropped 13 bases, with 11 bases sitting between them. CDR1 MNHNS and CDR2 SASEGT come from the germline V gene. CDR3 size: 12 residues. Here the CDR3 DNA reads TGTGCCAGCAGTGAAGATTTGGGGCTCCAGTTCTTC. Amino acids: CASSEDLGLQFF.